Shown below are 20 T cell receptor beta chains from a single sample sequenced in a study of graft-versus-host responses after intestinal transplantation. The antigens for these receptors are not known. The assay was immunoSEQ multiplex PCR, and TCRdb's table has in-frame clones only and misses some. The top ten hold approximately 0.76% of the sample, which has 100,000 to 140,000 clones, 87% seen once. Sequences were derived from unstimulated CD4+ T cells sorted from spleen or lymph node cells, sampled before transplant. Every receptor here comes from a human donor who was the organ donor for an intestinal transplant.

The genes are TRBV14 and TRBJ1-6; no reliable D call. This CDR3 is built from 13 residues. Between the trimmed V and J ends, which lost 6 bases and 7 bases, there was a span of 10 bases. The germline V gene encodes CDR1 SGHDN and CDR2 FVKESK. The CDR3 loop reads CASSVTGNSPLHF. In DNA, the CDR3 is TGTGCCAGCAGTGTCACGGGGAATTCACCCCTCCACTTT. The full variable domain, rest sourced from reference TRBV14 and TRBJ1-6, is EAGVTQFPSHSVIEKGQTVTLRCDPISGHDNLYWYRRVMGKEIKFLLHFVKESKQDESGMPNNRFLAERTGGTYSTLKVQPAELEDSGVYFCASSVTGNSPLHFGNGTRLTVT.

V usage is TRBV18 and J usage is TRBJ1-2, with 7 bases lining up with TRBD1. With 3 bases clipped from V and 8 bases from J, the junction kept 6 bases outside the gene matches. CDR3 length equals 13 residues. Germline CDR1 is KGHSH and CDR2 is LQKENI. CDR3 coding DNA: TGTGCCAGCTCACCCGGGACAGTTGGAGGCTACACCTTC. This sequence encodes CASSPGTVGGYTF.

The rearrangement links TRBV30 to TRBJ1-5, with D possibly being TRBD1 (5 bases). From germline, CDR1 is GTSNPN and CDR2 SVGIG (reference sequence). The V gene lost 2 bases and the J gene lost 9 bases, with 11 bases spanning the gap. The CDR3 totals 12 residues. CDR3 bases: TGTGCCTGGAGTATGGGGGGTAGGCCCCAGCATTTT. It is translated as CAWSMGGRPQHF.

The chain recombines TRBV5-1 with TRBJ2-2; D possibly corresponds to TRBD1 (5 bases). The germline CDR1 and CDR2 sequences are SGHRS and YFSETQ. The CDR3 has 17 residues. Trimming pared 0 bases from V and 0 bases from J, leaving 12 bases between. The CDR3 DNA sequence: TGCGCCAGCAGCTTGGCAGGGCTAGGCACGAACACCGGGGAGCTGTTTTTT. The encoded protein is CASSLAGLGTNTGELFF.

V usage is TRBV5-4 and J usage is TRBJ2-7, with 7 bases identical to TRBD2. V was clipped by 1 base and J by 4 bases; unmatched bases: 11. The CDR3 loop spans 16 amino acids. Germline assignment: CDR1 SGHNT and CDR2 YYREEE (reference sequence). This CDR3 reads CASSLSASGTLYEQYF. CDR3 bases: TGTGCCAGCAGCTTGTCCGCTAGCGGAACCCTTTACGAGCAGTACTTC.

The chain is built from TRBV19 and TRBJ1-2, with 8 bases identical to TRBD1. The V gene end was trimmed by 3 bases and the J gene end by 8 bases; junction bases not matched to a gene: 11. The CDR3 consists of 15 residues. The germline CDR1 and CDR2 sequences are LNHDA and SQIVND (reference sequence). DNA of the CDR3: TGTGCCAGTAGTATCGCCCACAGGGGGTTAGAAGGCTACACCTTC. Encoded protein: CASSIAHRGLEGYTF.

The chain employs TRBV2 and TRBJ2-7, with D maybe TRBD2 (7 bases). The CDR3 is made up of 15 amino acids. V was shortened by 5 bases and J by 1 base, with 15 bases between the two germline ends. The germline V gene has CDR1 SNHLY and CDR2 FYNNEI. CDR3 nucleotides: TGTGCCAGCAGTTGGGGGCGACTAGCATCCTACGAGCAGTACTTC. Protein: CASSWGRLASYEQYF.

The chain couples TRBV5-1 to TRBJ2-7, with D perhaps TRBD2 (5 bases). V lost 0 bases, J lost 0 bases, and 13 bases lay in between. The germline V gene has CDR1 SGHRS and CDR2 YFSETQ. This CDR3 is 16 amino acids long. The CDR3 DNA sequence: TGCGCCAGCAGCTTGGACTTAACGGGGAGCTCCTACGAGCAGTACTTC. It is translated as CASSLDLTGSSYEQYF.

In this sample, this clone turned up a few times. The chain joins TRBV27 to TRBJ1-5; 7 bases are shared with TRBD1. V gave up 6 bases and J gave up 0 bases; unmatched junction bases: 8. The CDR3 runs 16 residues. Germline V CDR1 and CDR2: MNHEY, SMNVEV (reference sequence). The CDR3 protein is CASRTQGSISNQPQHF. In DNA form, the CDR3 reads TGTGCCAGCAGGACACAGGGGTCCATTAGCAATCAGCCCCAGCATTTT.

This clone was recorded once. V usage is TRBV10-3 and J usage is TRBJ2-5, with 12 bases that match TRBD2. Germline values: CDR1 ENHRY, CDR2 SYGVKD. V was pared by 10 bases and J by 4 bases, with 22 bases of the junction left unmatched. The CDR3 extends over 19 amino acids. Here the CDR3 DNA reads TGTGCCACCGGGGCGTCTAGCGGGAGGGCCGTTCGGATGAGAGAGACCCAGTACTTC. Its translation is CATGASSGRAVRMRETQYF.

V usage is TRBV7-9 and J usage is TRBJ2-2; perhaps D is TRBD1 or TRBD2 (5 bases each). Germline-derived CDR1 and CDR2 are SEHNR and FQNEAQ (reference sequence). The CDR3 has 16 amino acids. Trimming cost V 6 bases and J 4 bases, with 18 bases left between them. The CDR3 reads CASRKTSGAGTGELFF. DNA of the CDR3: TGTGCCAGCAGAAAAACGTCCGGGGCGGGCACCGGGGAGCTGTTTTTT.

The chain employs TRBV28 and TRBJ2-2; a weak D match, TRBD1 (6 bases). Germline V gene sequence: CDR1 MDHEN, CDR2 SYDVKM. The CDR3 runs 17 residues. V was trimmed by 2 bases and J by 2 bases, leaving 15 bases between them. The CDR3 bases are TGTGCCAGCAGTTTACCAGGGGCGAAGTCAAACACCGGGGAGCTGTTTTTT. The encoded protein is CASSLPGAKSNTGELFF.

The chain is built from TRBV2 and TRBJ1-2; 7 bases map to TRBD1. V gave up 4 bases and J gave up 1 base; unmatched junction bases: 0. This CDR3 spans 13 amino acids. Per germline, CDR1 SNHLY and CDR2 FYNNEI. CDR3 in DNA: TGTGCCAGCAGTGGGGACAGTAACTATGGCTACACCTTC. Translated: CASSGDSNYGYTF.

V gene TRBV6-6 combines with J gene TRBJ1-4; TRBD1 might be the D (6 bases). The CDR3 length is 15 residues. Per the germline V gene, CDR1 is MNHNY and CDR2 is SVGAGI (reference sequence). The V end lost 2 bases, the J end lost 7 bases, and 14 bases lay between the germline ends. CDR3: CASSYQWGQGEKLFF. The CDR3 DNA is TGTGCCAGCAGTTACCAATGGGGGCAAGGTGAAAAACTGTTTTTT.

The chain carries TRBV6-5 and TRBJ1-4; 7 nucleotides agree with TRBD1. This CDR3 region has 14 residues. Germline lookup yields CDR1 MNHEY and CDR2 SVGAGI. Losses at the gene ends were 6 bases for V and 4 bases for J; bases not matched to a gene: 5. Here the CDR3 DNA reads TGTGCCAGCAGCCCTCAGGGGGTTAATGAAAAACTGTTTTTT. Amino acids: CASSPQGVNEKLFF.

The chain employs TRBV11-2 and TRBJ1-2; D might be TRBD1 (6 bases). The CDR3 runs to 13 residues. Trimming stripped 2 bases from V and 5 bases from J, with 9 bases between. Germline V gives CDR1 SGHAT, CDR2 FQNNGV. Written as DNA, the CDR3 is TGTGCCAGCAGCTTACGAGGGGGGTATGGCTACACCTTC. Its protein is CASSLRGGYGYTF.

This chain links TRBV10-2 with TRBJ2-7; 7 bases align to TRBD1. CDR3 length: 14 residues. The V gene's germline CDR1 is WSHSY and CDR2 SAAADI. Trimming removed 6 bases from V and 4 bases from J; junction bases left unmatched: 9. CDR3 nucleotide sequence: TGCGCCAGCAGGAGGGGGCAGGGTCCATACGAGCAGTACTTC. Its translation: CASRRGQGPYEQYF.

The chain joins TRBV5-1 to TRBJ2-3; D gene ambiguous. V lost 0 bases and J 7 bases, leaving 18 bases between the germline ends. The CDR3 runs 16 residues. Germline lookup yields CDR1 SGHRS and CDR2 YFSETQ. The CDR3 spells CASSLVEGASGNTQYF. CDR3 nucleotide sequence: TGCGCCAGCAGCTTGGTTGAAGGAGCCTCCGGAAATACGCAGTATTTT.

V and J are TRBV18 and TRBJ1-4; D remains ambiguous. The CDR3 consists of 17 residues. The V and J ends lost 3 bases and 0 bases respectively, with 14 bases between them. The germline V gene encodes CDR1 KGHSH and CDR2 LQKENI. DNA for the CDR3: TGTGCCAGCTCACCCTATAAAAGACAAACAACTAATGAAAAACTGTTTTTT. Translated, it gives CASSPYKRQTTNEKLFF.

This clone was recorded only once. The V call is TRBV5-4, the J call TRBJ2-1, with 9 nucleotides matching TRBD1. This CDR3 spans 14 amino acids. V lost 1 base, J lost 9 bases, and 5 bases stayed unmatched. The germline V gene encodes CDR1 SGHNT and CDR2 YYREEE (reference sequence). CDR3 coding DNA: TGTGCCAGCAGCTTGAAGGGACAGGGTGCTGAGCAGTTCTTC. Translated: CASSLKGQGAEQFF.